This TCR beta chain was sequenced for a study of T cell repertoires in cytomegalovirus infection. Findings and limits, study-wide: HLA-C-restricted CMV clonotypes gave the most frequent clonotype in two of eight donors.

Concerning this clonotype: Its antigen is not known.

This CDR3 is built from 14 residues. Germline-derived CDR1 and CDR2 are MNHEY and SMNVEV (reference sequence). The V end was cut by 2 bases, the J end by 7 bases, with 12 bases between. TCRdb used MiXCR to reprocess the reads, holding one entry per CDR3 protein. The data hold roughly 220,000 distinct CDR3 sequences, with 30% to 45% observed a single time. The TCR comes from a human donor in good health (CMV status not recorded). Some clones in this sample may be carry-over from other donors' samples. The input for sequencing was CD8+ T cells from cultured PBMCs, taken from culture after CMV antigen stimulation. The chain carries TRBV27 and TRBJ1-3; possible D gene TRBD1, 6 bases. The CDR3 loop is CASSLGGGGNTIYF. The CDR3, as DNA: TGTGCCAGCAGTTTAGGGGGAGGGGGGAACACCATATATTTT.